The 30 T cell receptor beta chains below come from one sample, sequenced in a study of T cells in Graves' hyperthyroidism and ophthalmopathy. Amplified TCR beta CDR3 regions came from RNA transcripts. HTBI primers drove first-round RT-PCR of the TCR CDR3. TCRdb passed the multiplex PCR reads through MiXCR, listing each CDR3 protein once. The table shows hundreds of thousands of distinct CDR3 sequences, with about 15% occurring only once. Sample: blood. The receptors were gathered from a woman under 30 with Graves' ophthalmopathy.

V and J are TRBV27 and TRBJ1-2; D is uncertain. The CDR3 is 15 amino acids. Trimming stripped 2 bases from V and 7 bases from J, with 17 bases between. Germline CDR1 MNHEY, CDR2 SMNVEV (reference sequence). This CDR3 is CASSLIEAPVGGYTF. In DNA, the CDR3 is TGTGCCAGCAGTTTAATCGAGGCGCCGGTTGGTGGCTACACCTTC.

This clonotype was found a few times. This sequence joins TRBV20-1 and TRBJ2-1; 12 bases align to TRBD2. CDR3 size: 17 residues. V trimming: 3 bases; J trimming: 2 bases; junction bases outside the gene matches: 8. In germline, CDR1 is DFQATT, CDR2 SNEGSKA (reference sequence). In nucleotides, the CDR3 is TGCAGTGCTAGTTCTAGCGGGGGGGATGTCCCCTACAATGAGCAGTTCTTC. This sequence encodes CSASSSGGDVPYNEQFF.

This clonotype was counted many times. The chain combines TRBV7-2 with TRBJ1-1; D remains ambiguous. Germline V gene sequence: CDR1 SGHTA, CDR2 FQGNSA. Trimming removed 1 base from V and 0 bases from J, with 12 bases in between. The CDR3 spans 16 residues. CDR3 coding DNA: TGTGCCAGCAGCTTAGAACCAGACGGTATGAACACTGAAGCTTTCTTT. Translated, it gives CASSLEPDGMNTEAFF.

The chain recombines TRBV10-3 with TRBJ2-3; TRBD2 agrees at 12 bases. Trimming took 6 bases from V and 4 from J; bases not matched to a gene: 5. Germline lookup yields CDR1 ENHRY and CDR2 SYGVKD. The CDR3 loop spans 15 amino acids. CDR3 sequence (DNA): TGTGCCATCAGGCTGACTAGCGGGAGACCAGATACGCAGTATTTT. This sequence encodes CAIRLTSGRPDTQYF.

On this clonotype: Germline and junction disagree at one end, which may indicate a read error. J is TRBJ1-1 and V is TRBV11-2, with 12 bases that match TRBD1. Looked up from germline, CDR1 is SGHAT and CDR2 is FQNNGV. The CDR3 loop spans 17 amino acids. The CDR3: CAISPGGDRGLGTEAFF. Here the CDR3 DNA reads TGTGCCATCAGCCCCGGGGGGGACAGGGGGCTCGGCACTGAAGCTTTCTTT.

This clonotype has just a few counts. The CDR3 coding sequence is TGTGCCAGCAGCTCACAGGGGGTTGGAAACACCATATATTTT. This gives the protein CASSSQGVGNTIYF. V usage is TRBV13 and J usage is TRBJ1-3; 8 bases are a match to TRBD1. Per germline, CDR1 PRHDT and CDR2 FYEKMQ (reference sequence). The length of the CDR3 is 14 residues. After removal of 4 bases from V and 3 bases from J, the junction contained 2 bases not matched to a gene.

This clonotype was observed a handful of times. This rearrangement joins TRBV3-1 to TRBJ2-7; 8 bases are shared with TRBD2. Germline CDR1 and CDR2: LGHDT and YNNKEL (reference sequence). The V segment lost 1 base and the J segment 3 bases; nucleotides outside the gene matches: 8. CDR3 size: 16 residues. As DNA, the CDR3 is TGTGCCAGCAGCCAAGCTCCAGCGGGAGTGGGCTACGAGCAGTACTTC. It codes for CASSQAPAGVGYEQYF.

The chain recombines TRBV18 with TRBJ1-3; maybe TRBD1 (5 bases). The CDR3 totals 15 residues. From germline, CDR1 is KGHSH and CDR2 LQKENI. V was cut by 3 bases and J by 4 bases, with 13 bases left in between. The DNA for the CDR3 is TGTGCCAGCTCACCTTTAGGGGAGTACGGAAACACCATATATTTT. Its protein product is CASSPLGEYGNTIYF.

This clonotype came up many times. V is TRBV30 and J is TRBJ2-1; 9 nucleotides agree with TRBD2. With 4 bases clipped from V and 4 bases from J, the junction kept 8 bases outside the gene matches. Germline V lookup: CDR1 GTSNPN, CDR2 SVGIG (reference sequence). CDR3 length equals 15 residues. The CDR3 DNA sequence: TGTGCCTGGACTAGAGCGGGAGGCCAGTACAATGAGCAGTTCTTC. Residues: CAWTRAGGQYNEQFF.

This clonotype showed up just a few times. The chain uses TRBV7-9 and TRBJ2-6; possibly TRBD1 for D (6 bases). In germline, CDR1 is SEHNR, CDR2 FQNEAQ (reference sequence). This CDR3 contains 15 residues. V lost 7 bases and J 5 bases, leaving 15 bases between the germline ends. The CDR3 reads CASNDFRGRANVLTF. CDR3 DNA: TGTGCCAGCAACGATTTCAGGGGAAGGGCCAACGTCCTGACTTTC.

This clonotype was counted only a few times. This chain uses TRBV5-6 with TRBJ1-2; D uncertain. The germline V gene has CDR1 SGHDT and CDR2 YYEEEE. Trimming removed 0 bases at V and 7 bases at J, with 13 bases between. The CDR3 totals 14 residues. The CDR3 sequence is CASSLGSVAIGYTF. The DNA for the CDR3 is TGTGCCAGCAGCTTGGGCAGTGTCGCGATTGGCTACACCTTC. Together with reference TRBV5-6 and TRBJ1-2, the CDR3 gives the full variable domain: DAGVTQSPTHLIKTRGQQVTLRCSPKSGHDTVSWYQQALGQGPQFIFQYYEEEERQRGNFPDRFSGHQFPNYSSELNVNALLLGDSALYLCASSLGSVAIGYTFGSGTRLTVV.

This clonotype was observed at least ten times. This chain links TRBV20-1 with TRBJ2-1; 9 positions match TRBD1. The CDR3 length is 16 residues. Trimming removed 4 bases from V and 0 bases from J; junction bases left unmatched: 7. Germline CDR1 reads DFQATT; CDR2 reads SNEGSKA (reference sequence). This chain's CDR3 is CSATQQGASSYNEQFF. As DNA, the CDR3 is TGCAGTGCTACCCAACAGGGGGCCTCCTCCTACAATGAGCAGTTCTTC.

This clonotype came up many times. The chain uses TRBV30 and TRBJ1-2; D unresolved. Deletions cut 1 base from V and 5 bases from J, with 8 bases between. Germline V CDR1 and CDR2: GTSNPN, SVGIG (reference sequence). The CDR3 loop spans 12 amino acids. CDR3 in amino acids: CAWSEQEYGYTF. The CDR3 coding sequence is TGTGCCTGGAGTGAGCAGGAATATGGCTACACCTTC. The full variable domain, completed using reference TRBV30 and TRBJ1-2, is SQTIHQWPATLVQPVGSPLSLECTVEGTSNPNLYWYRQAAGRGLQLLFYSVGIGQISSEVPQNLSASRPQDRQFILSSKKLLLSDSGFYLCAWSEQEYGYTFGSGTRLTVV.

This clonotype has only a few counts. The chain employs TRBV28 and TRBJ1-4, with 8 bases matching TRBD1. This CDR3 has 17 residues. CDR1 is MDHEN, CDR2 SYDVKM, per germline. Trimming cost V 9 bases and J 11 bases; bases outside gene matches: 23. The CDR3 nucleotides read TGTGCCAGTAACCTTGGGGCAGGGGGCGGCCAGCGAGACAAACTGTTTTTT. Translated: CASNLGAGGGQRDKLFF.

Regarding this clonotype: A much larger clone differs from this one at a single base, so this may be a read error. The chain uses TRBV28 and TRBJ1-2, with D possibly being TRBD1 (6 bases). Germline V gene sequence: CDR1 MDHEN, CDR2 SYDVKM. This CDR3 has 14 residues. Trimming took off 6 bases at V and 1 base at J, with 12 bases between the two ends. The CDR3 protein is CASRETGRNYGYTF. The CDR3 DNA reads as TGTGCCAGCAGAGAGACAGGCCGTAACTATGGCTACACCTTC.

This clonotype was recorded a few times. The CDR3 DNA reads as TGTGCCAGCACCGGGACAGGGGGCACAGATACGCAGTATTTT. Residues: CASTGTGGTDTQYF. The V call is TRBV5-5, the J call TRBJ2-3; 10 nucleotides agree with TRBD1. Germline V gene sequence: CDR1 SGHKS, CDR2 YYEKEE (reference sequence). The V segment lost 6 bases and the J segment 1 base; nucleotides outside the gene matches: 2. This CDR3 comprises 14 residues.

This clonotype was recorded at least ten times. The CDR3 coding sequence is TGCAGTCCTGAGATTGGCTATGGTGGCCTGAACACTGAAGCTTTCTTT. Translation: CSPEIGYGGLNTEAFF. The rearrangement links TRBV20-1 to TRBJ1-1; no clear D. Looked up from germline, CDR1 is DFQATT and CDR2 is SNEGSKA (reference sequence). Trimming removed 8 bases at V and 0 bases at J, with 22 bases between. This CDR3 spans 16 amino acids.

This clonotype came up many times. This sequence joins TRBV7-2 and TRBJ1-1, with D perhaps TRBD1 (5 bases). CDR3 length: 14 amino acids. CDR1 is SGHTA, CDR2 FQGNSA, per germline. With 2 bases removed from V and 0 bases from J, the gap between germline ends came to 7 bases. The CDR3 sequence: CASSLWGLNTEAFF. The CDR3 DNA reads TGTGCCAGCAGCTTATGGGGCCTGAACACTGAAGCTTTCTTT.

V and J are TRBV6-2 or TRBV6-3 and TRBJ2-5; D might be TRBD1 or TRBD2, each matching 5 bases. The V end was cut by 0 bases, the J end by 1 base, with 9 bases between. There are 15 residues in the CDR3. Germline V lookup: CDR1 MNHEY, CDR2 SVGEGT. The CDR3 DNA is TGTGCCAGCAGTTACTCGAGGGGCATCCAAGAGACCCAGTACTTC. Translated, it gives CASSYSRGIQETQYF.

This clonotype showed up just a few times. The CDR3 loop reads CASSQLGHLTEAFF. CDR3 coding DNA: TGTGCCAGCAGCCAATTGGGACACCTCACTGAAGCTTTCTTT. The chain combines TRBV4-2 with TRBJ1-1; maybe TRBD1 (6 bases). V shed 2 bases and J shed 4 bases, with 11 bases lying between them. Germline V gives CDR1 LGHNA, CDR2 YNFKEQ. The CDR3 is made up of 14 amino acids.

Many counts were recorded for this clonotype. The V gene is TRBV28, the J gene TRBJ1-2, with D maybe TRBD1 (5 bases). The V end lost 3 bases, the J end lost 5 bases, and 16 bases lay between the germline ends. The germline gives CDR1 MDHEN, CDR2 SYDVKM. CDR3 length: 15 amino acids. The CDR3 DNA is TGTGCCAGCAGTTTCACAGTTACAGGTGTTTATGGCTACACCTTC. Protein: CASSFTVTGVYGYTF.

This clonotype was found many times. The gene calls are TRBV11-2 and TRBJ1-2, with 10 nucleotides matching TRBD1. In germline, CDR1 is SGHAT, CDR2 FQNNGV. CDR3 length: 15 amino acids. V gave up 6 bases and J gave up 2 bases; unmatched junction bases: 6. This CDR3 is CASRKPGQGNYGYTF. The DNA for the CDR3 is TGTGCCAGCAGAAAACCGGGACAGGGGAACTATGGCTACACCTTC.

The chain couples TRBV20-1 to TRBJ1-6; 7 nucleotides match TRBD1. CDR3 length: 16 amino acids. Germline-derived CDR1 and CDR2 are DFQATT and SNEGSKA (reference sequence). Trimming removed 4 bases from V and 7 bases from J; junction bases left unmatched: 13. The CDR3 reads CSAKDREGLGNSPLHF. The CDR3 bases are TGCAGTGCTAAAGACAGGGAAGGGCTGGGGAATTCACCCCTCCACTTT.

This clonotype was detected a few times. This sequence joins TRBV3-1 and TRBJ1-6; no definite D call. V dropped 5 bases and J dropped 6 bases, with 20 bases sitting between them. The CDR3 has 17 residues. From germline, CDR1 is LGHDT and CDR2 YNNKEL (reference sequence). The CDR3 region is CASSDTLSGTLNSPLHF. The CDR3, as DNA: TGTGCCAGCAGCGACACGCTCTCCGGAACCCTTAATTCACCCCTCCACTTT.

The sample holds many counts of this clonotype. The chain is built from TRBV9 and TRBJ2-5; no definite D call. The CDR3 consists of 14 residues. Trimming took off 0 bases at V and 5 bases at J, with 11 bases between the two ends. Germline lookup yields CDR1 SGDLS and CDR2 YYNGEE. CDR3 region: CASSVATPAETQYF. CDR3 sequence (DNA): TGTGCCAGCAGCGTAGCTACCCCGGCGGAGACCCAGTACTTC.

This clonotype was recorded at least ten times. The chain employs TRBV11-1 and TRBJ2-1, with TRBD2 matching 7 bases. With V trimmed by 3 bases and J by 8 bases, 7 bases remained unmatched. Germline V CDR1 and CDR2: SGHAT, FQDESV (reference sequence). CDR3 length: 14 amino acids. The CDR3 DNA sequence: TGTGCCAGCAGCTTGTCGACTAGCTGGGATGAGCAGTTCTTC. Protein sequence: CASSLSTSWDEQFF.

V gene TRBV25-1 combines with J gene TRBJ2-2; tentative D call: TRBD1 (5 bases). Germline V gives CDR1 MGHDK, CDR2 SYGVNS. This CDR3 is built from 12 residues. V was shortened by 10 bases and J by 3 bases, with 9 bases between the two germline ends. In nucleotides, the CDR3 is TGTGCCACCACAGGAGACACCGGGGAGCTGTTTTTT. Its translation is CATTGDTGELFF. The entire variable domain, with the rest obtained from reference TRBV25-1 and TRBJ2-2, is as follows: EADIYQTPRYLVIGTGKKITLECSQTMGHDKMYWYQQDPGMELHLIHYSYGVNSTEKGDLSSESTVSRIRTEHFPLTLESARPSHTSQYLCATTGDTGELFFGEGSRLTVL.

This clonotype was found a few times. This sequence joins TRBV11-3 and TRBJ2-5; 15 nucleotides align to TRBD2. After removal of 4 bases from V and 4 bases from J, the junction contained 7 bases not matched to a gene. From germline, CDR1 is SGHNT and CDR2 YENEEA. This CDR3 contains 17 residues. CDR3 sequence (DNA): TGTGCCAGCAGCTCGCGGACTAGCGGGAGGGGAGGAGAGACCCAGTACTTC. Translated, it gives CASSSRTSGRGGETQYF.

This clonotype was seen ten or more times. The chain combines TRBV6-2 or TRBV6-3 with TRBJ1-1, with TRBD1 identical over 8 bases. With 5 bases clipped from V and 4 bases from J, the junction kept 6 bases outside the gene matches. The CDR3 loop spans 14 amino acids. In germline, CDR1 is MNHEY, CDR2 SVGEGT. DNA for the CDR3: TGTGCCAGCAGTACGGACAGGGAAAGCACTGAAGCTTTCTTT. Its protein is CASSTDRESTEAFF.

The V call is TRBV25-1, the J call TRBJ1-6, with TRBD1 matching 10 bases. This CDR3 is built from 20 residues. The germline V gene encodes CDR1 MGHDK and CDR2 SYGVNS. The J segment lost 7 bases and the V segment lost 3 bases, leaving 18 bases of the junction unmatched. CDR3 amino acids: CASSDSLGTGDPIFNSPLHF. The CDR3 bases are TGTGCCAGCAGTGACTCCCTAGGGACAGGGGATCCGATCTTCAATTCACCCCTCCACTTT.